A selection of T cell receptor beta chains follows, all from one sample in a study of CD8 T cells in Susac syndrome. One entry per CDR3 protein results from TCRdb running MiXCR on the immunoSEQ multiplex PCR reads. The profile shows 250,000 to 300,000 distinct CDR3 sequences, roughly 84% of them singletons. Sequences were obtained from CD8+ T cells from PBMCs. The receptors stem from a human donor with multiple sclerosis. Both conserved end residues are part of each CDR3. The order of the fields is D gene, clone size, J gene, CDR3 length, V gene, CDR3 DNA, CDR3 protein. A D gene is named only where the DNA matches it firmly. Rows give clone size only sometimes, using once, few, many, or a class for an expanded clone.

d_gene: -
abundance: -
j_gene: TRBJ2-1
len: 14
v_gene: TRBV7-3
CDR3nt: TGTGCCAGCAGCTTATGGGCGAGGAACAATGAGCAGTTCTTC
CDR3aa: CASSLWARNNEQFF

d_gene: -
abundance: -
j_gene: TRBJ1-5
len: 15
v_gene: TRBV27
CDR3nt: TGTGCCAGCAGTTTATTCTCCGGGGTCAATCAGCCCCAGCATTTT
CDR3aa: CASSLFSGVNQPQHF

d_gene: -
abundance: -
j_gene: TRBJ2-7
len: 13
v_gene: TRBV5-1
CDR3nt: TGCGCCAGCAGCTTGAGGGCAGACTACGAGCAGTACTTC
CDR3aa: CASSLRADYEQYF

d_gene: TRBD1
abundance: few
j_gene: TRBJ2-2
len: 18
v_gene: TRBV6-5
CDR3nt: TGTGCCAGCAGTTACTCGATTCAGGGACAGGGGAACACCGGGGAGCTGTTTTTT
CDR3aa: CASSYSIQGQGNTGELFF

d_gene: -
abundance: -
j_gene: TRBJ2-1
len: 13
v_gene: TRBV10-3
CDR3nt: TGTGCCATCAAGCCAGGGGAATTCGATGAGCAGTTCTTC
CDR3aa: CAIKPGEFDEQFF

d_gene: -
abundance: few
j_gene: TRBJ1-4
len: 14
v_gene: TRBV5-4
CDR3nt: TGTGCCAGCAGCGAGGGACAAACGAATGAAAAACTGTTTTTT
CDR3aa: CASSEGQTNEKLFF

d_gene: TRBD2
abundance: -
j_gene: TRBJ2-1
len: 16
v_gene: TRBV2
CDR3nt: TGTGCCAGCAGTGAAGCGGCTAGCGGGAGTACCTATGAGCAGTTCTTC
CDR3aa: CASSEAASGSTYEQFF

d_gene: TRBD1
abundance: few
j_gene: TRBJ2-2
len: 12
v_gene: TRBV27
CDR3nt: TGTGCCAGCAGTTCGACAGGGGCAGAGCTGTTTTTT
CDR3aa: CASSSTGAELFF

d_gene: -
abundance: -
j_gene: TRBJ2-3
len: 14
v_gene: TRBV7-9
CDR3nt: TGTGCCAGCAGCCGGGACCCTAGCACAGATACGCAGTATTTT
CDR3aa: CASSRDPSTDTQYF

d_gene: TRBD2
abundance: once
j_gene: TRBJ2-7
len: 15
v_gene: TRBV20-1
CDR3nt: TGCAGCCTGACTCCCACCGAGCGGGAGGTTTACGAGCAGTACTTC
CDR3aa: CSLTPTEREVYEQYF

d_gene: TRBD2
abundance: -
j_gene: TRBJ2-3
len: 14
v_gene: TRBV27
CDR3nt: TGTGCCACCCTCGGGACTAGCGGGATCGATACGCAGTATTTT
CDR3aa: CATLGTSGIDTQYF

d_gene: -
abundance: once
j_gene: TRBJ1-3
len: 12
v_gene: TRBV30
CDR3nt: TGTGCCTGGTTGGACCCGGAGTACACCATATATTTT
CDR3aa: CAWLDPEYTIYF

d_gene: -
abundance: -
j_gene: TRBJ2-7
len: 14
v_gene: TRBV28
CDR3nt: TGTGCCAGCAGCCCCTTAGGGCGGATCTACGAGCAGTACTTC
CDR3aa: CASSPLGRIYEQYF

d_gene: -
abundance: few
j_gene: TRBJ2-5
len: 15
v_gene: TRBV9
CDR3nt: TGTGCCAGCAGCGTAACCGGGACACCGAGAGAGACCCAGTACTTC
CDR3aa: CASSVTGTPRETQYF

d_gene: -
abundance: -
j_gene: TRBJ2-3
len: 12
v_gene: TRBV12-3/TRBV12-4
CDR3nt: TGTGCCAGCGGGCTAGACGACTATACGCAGTATTTT
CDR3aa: CASGLDDYTQYF

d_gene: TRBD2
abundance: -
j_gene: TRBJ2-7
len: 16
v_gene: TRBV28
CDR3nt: TGTGCCAGCAGTTTAGAGGCTAGCGGCGTTTCCTACGAGCAGTACTTC
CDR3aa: CASSLEASGVSYEQYF

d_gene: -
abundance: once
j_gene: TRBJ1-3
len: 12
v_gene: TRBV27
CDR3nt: TGTGCCTCGGGGGTCTCTGGAAACACCATATATTTT
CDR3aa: CASGVSGNTIYF

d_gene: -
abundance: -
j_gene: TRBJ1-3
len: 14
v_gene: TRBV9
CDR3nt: TGTGCCAGCAGCGTAGGGATATCTGGAAACACCATATATTTT
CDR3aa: CASSVGISGNTIYF

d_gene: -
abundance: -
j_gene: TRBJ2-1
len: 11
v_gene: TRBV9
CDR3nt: TGTGCCAGCAGCGTACGAGGGGAGCAGTTCTTC
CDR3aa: CASSVRGEQFF

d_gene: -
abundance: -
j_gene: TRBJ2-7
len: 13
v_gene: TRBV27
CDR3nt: TGTGCCAGCAGTCCCTCACAGGGATACGAGCAGTACTTC
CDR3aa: CASSPSQGYEQYF

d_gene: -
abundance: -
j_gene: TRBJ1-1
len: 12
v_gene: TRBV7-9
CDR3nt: TGTGCCAGCGGCAGGGTGAACACTGAAGCTTTCTTT
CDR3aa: CASGRVNTEAFF

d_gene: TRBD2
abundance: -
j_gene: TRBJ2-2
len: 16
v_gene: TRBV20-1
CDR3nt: TGCAGTGCGAGTCGGGGGGGAGCCGCGGGGACCGGGGAGCTGTTTTTT
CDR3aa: CSASRGGAAGTGELFF

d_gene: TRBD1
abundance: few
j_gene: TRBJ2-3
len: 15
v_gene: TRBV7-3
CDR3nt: TGTGCCAGCAGCTCCGGACAGGGGAGCACAGATACGCAGTATTTT
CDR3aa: CASSSGQGSTDTQYF

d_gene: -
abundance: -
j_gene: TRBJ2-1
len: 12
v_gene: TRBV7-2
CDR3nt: TGTGCCAGCAGCCCTGAAGGGAATGAGCAGTTCTTC
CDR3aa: CASSPEGNEQFF

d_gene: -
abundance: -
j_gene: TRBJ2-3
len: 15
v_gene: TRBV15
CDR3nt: TGTGCCACCACCCAGCGGAGGGGGGCTGGGGATACGCAGTATTTT
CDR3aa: CATTQRRGAGDTQYF

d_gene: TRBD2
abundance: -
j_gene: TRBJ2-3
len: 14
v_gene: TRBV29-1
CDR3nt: TGCAGCGGGGGACGAGCGGGAGGCGCAGATACGCAGTATTTT
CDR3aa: CSGGRAGGADTQYF

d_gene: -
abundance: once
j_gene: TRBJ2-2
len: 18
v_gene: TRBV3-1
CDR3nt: TGTGCCAGCAGCCAAGAAGGGCCCGGGGGCGGCAACACCGGGGAGCTGTTTTTT
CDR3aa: CASSQEGPGGGNTGELFF

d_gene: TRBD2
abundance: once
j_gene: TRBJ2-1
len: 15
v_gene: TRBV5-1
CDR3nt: TGCGCCAGCGTTAATAGCGGGAGATCGGGCAATGAGCAGTTCTTC
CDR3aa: CASVNSGRSGNEQFF

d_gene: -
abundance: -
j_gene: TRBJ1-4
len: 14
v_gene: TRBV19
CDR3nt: TGTGCCAGTAGTATTAGAGGACGAGCTGAAAAACTGTTTTTT
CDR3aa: CASSIRGRAEKLFF

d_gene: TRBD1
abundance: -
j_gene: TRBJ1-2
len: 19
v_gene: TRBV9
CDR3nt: TGTGCCAGCAGCGGGATGGGGGGCACCGACAGGGGAGAGGGCTATGGCTACACCTTC
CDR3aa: CASSGMGGTDRGEGYGYTF

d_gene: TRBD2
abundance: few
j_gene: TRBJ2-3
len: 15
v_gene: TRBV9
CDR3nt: TGTGCCAGCAGCATTAGCGGGAGGGGCACAGATACGCAGTATTTT
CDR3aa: CASSISGRGTDTQYF

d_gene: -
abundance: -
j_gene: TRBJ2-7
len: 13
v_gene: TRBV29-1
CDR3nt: TGCAGCGTTGAAGATCCCACCCCGGCTGAGCAGTACTTC
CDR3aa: CSVEDPTPAEQYF

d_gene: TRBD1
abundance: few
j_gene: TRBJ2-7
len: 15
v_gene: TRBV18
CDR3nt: TGTGCCAGCTCACAGGACAGGGGGCCATCCTACGAGCAGTACTTC
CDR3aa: CASSQDRGPSYEQYF

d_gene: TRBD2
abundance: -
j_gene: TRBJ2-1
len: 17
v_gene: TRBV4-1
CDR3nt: TGCGCCAGCAGCCATCGAACACTAGCGGGCTCCTACAATGAGCAGTTCTTC
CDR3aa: CASSHRTLAGSYNEQFF

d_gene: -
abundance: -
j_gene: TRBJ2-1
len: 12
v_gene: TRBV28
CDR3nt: TGTGCCAGCAGTTTAGGTATCGGTGAGCAGCTCTTC
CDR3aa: CASSLGIGEQLF

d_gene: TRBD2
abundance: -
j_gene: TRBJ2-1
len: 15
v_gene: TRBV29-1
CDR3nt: TGCAGCGTAAACGCCGGGACTAGACTTCTCGATGAGCAGTTCTTC
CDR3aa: CSVNAGTRLLDEQFF

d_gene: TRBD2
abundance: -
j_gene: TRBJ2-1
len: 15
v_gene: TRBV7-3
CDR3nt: TGTGCCAGCAGCACTACGGGAGGGCCAGGCAATGAGCAGTTCTTC
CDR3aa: CASSTTGGPGNEQFF

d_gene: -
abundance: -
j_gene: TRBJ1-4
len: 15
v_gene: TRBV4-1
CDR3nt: TGCGCCAGCAGCCTACACCTGCGACAGTCAGAAAAACTGTTTTTT
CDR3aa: CASSLHLRQSEKLFF

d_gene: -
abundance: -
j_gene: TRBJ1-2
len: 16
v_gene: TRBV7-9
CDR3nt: TGTGCCAGCAGCTCATCGCCATATAAGCCCGCCTATGGCTACACCTTC
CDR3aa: CASSSSPYKPAYGYTF

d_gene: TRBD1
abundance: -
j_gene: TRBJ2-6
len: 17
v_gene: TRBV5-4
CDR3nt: TGTGCCAGCAGCCCGTGGGACAGGACAGACGGGGCCAACGTCCTGACTTTC
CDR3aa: CASSPWDRTDGANVLTF

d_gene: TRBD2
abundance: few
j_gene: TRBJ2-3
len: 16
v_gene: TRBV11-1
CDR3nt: TGTGCCAGCAGCTTAGGACTAGCGGGATTCACAGATACGCAGTATTTT
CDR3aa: CASSLGLAGFTDTQYF

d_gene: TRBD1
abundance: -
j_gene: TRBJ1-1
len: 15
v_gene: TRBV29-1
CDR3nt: TGCAGCGTTGACGGCTCAGGGGGCAGGTCAACTGAAGCTTTCTTT
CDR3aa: CSVDGSGGRSTEAFF

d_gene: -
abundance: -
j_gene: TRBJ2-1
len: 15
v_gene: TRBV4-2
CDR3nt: TGTGCCAGCAGCCCCCCGAGACAATTATACAATGAGCAGTTCTTC
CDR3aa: CASSPPRQLYNEQFF

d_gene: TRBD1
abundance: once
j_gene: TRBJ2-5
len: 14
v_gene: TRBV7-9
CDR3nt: TGTGCCAGCAGCGTGTCAGGGGGCGGAGAGACCCAGTACTTC
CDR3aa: CASSVSGGGETQYF

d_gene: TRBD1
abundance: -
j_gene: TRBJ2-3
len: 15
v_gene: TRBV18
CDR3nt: TGTGCCAGCTCACCAGAGGTACAGGGGCTCGAGGCGCAGTATTTT
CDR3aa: CASSPEVQGLEAQYF

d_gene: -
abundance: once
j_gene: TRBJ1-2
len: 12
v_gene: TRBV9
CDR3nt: TGTGCCAGCACGGACGGGGTGGAGGGCTACACCTTC
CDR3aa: CASTDGVEGYTF

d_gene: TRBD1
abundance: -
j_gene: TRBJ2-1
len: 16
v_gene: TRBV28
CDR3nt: TGTGCCAGCAGCCTCGTCGGGACAGGGTTAAACAATGAGCAGTTCTTC
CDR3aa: CASSLVGTGLNNEQFF

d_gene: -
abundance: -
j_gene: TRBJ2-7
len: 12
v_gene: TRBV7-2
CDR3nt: TGTGCCAGCAGCTTTGAAGACTACGAGCAGTACTTC
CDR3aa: CASSFEDYEQYF

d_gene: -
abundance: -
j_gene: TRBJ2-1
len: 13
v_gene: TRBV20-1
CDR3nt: TGCAGTGCTAGAGATATGCTCAACAATGAGCAGTTCTTC
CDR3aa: CSARDMLNNEQFF

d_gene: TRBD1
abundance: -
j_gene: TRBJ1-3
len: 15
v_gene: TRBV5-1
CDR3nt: TGCGCCAGCAGCTTTCGACAGGGTGAAGGAAACACCATATATTTT
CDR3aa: CASSFRQGEGNTIYF

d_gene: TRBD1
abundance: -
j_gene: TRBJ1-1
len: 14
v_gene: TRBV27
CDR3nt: TGTGCCAGCAGTTTTAACAGGGGGAACACTGAAGCTTTCTTT
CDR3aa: CASSFNRGNTEAFF